This T cell receptor beta chain was profiled in a study of blood T cell repertoires in COVID-19. Study-level background: The analysed material was cDNA or gDNA that came from T cells, B-cell-depleted T cells, or PBMCs.

Participant age was 18 to 89 years, and participants resided in 24 US areas. Before being deemed recovered, Cohort 3 donors had two negative PCRs, clearance, or symptom resolution. The V end was cut by 5 bases, the J end by 1 base, with 18 bases between. CDR1 MDHEN and CDR2 SYDVKM come from the germline V gene. This CDR3 contains 17 residues. TCRdb's copy holds only in-frame clones and misses some; the assay was immunoSEQ multiplex PCR. This repertoire shows about 280,000 clones, approximately 88% found once; its top ten account for 6%. This clone occurred once. V and J are TRBV28 and TRBJ1-3; D call uncertain. Sequencing was performed on PBMCs or T cells enriched from blood (not recorded which). The receptor was derived from a woman aged 40 to 55 who had recovered from COVID-19. CDR3 sequence (DNA): TGTGCCAGCAGTCTCTCTAGACCTTTCGGATCTGGAAACACCATATATTTT. It codes for CASSLSRPFGSGNTIYF.